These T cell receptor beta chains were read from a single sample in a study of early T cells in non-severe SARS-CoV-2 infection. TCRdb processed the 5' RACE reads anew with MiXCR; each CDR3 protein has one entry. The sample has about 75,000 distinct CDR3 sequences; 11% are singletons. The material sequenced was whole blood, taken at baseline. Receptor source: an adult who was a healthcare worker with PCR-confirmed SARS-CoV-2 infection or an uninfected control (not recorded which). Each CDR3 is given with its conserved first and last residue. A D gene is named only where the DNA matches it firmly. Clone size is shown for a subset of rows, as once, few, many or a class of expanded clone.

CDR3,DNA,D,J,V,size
CASSLVRAEAFF,TGTGCCAGCAGCTTGGTGAGGGCTGAAGCTTTCTTT,-,TRBJ1-1,TRBV11-2,-
CASSDGTGSYEQYF,TGTGCCAGCAGCGACGGGACAGGGTCCTACGAGCAGTACTTC,TRBD1,TRBJ2-7,TRBV2,-
CASSFWQGLEKLFF,TGTGCCAGCAGTTTCTGGCAGGGTTTGGAAAAACTGTTTTTT,-,TRBJ1-4,TRBV28,-
CASSLQGGPIQSAFF,TGTGCCAGCAGCCTCCAGGGCGGCCCTATCCAGTCTGCTTTCTTT,-,TRBJ1-1,TRBV7-9,many
CASRKRTAQAFF,TGTGCCAGCAGAAAGAGAACAGCGCAGGCTTTCTTT,-,TRBJ1-1,TRBV28,once
CASSPPSGDRNQPQHF,TGTGCCAGCTCACCACCCAGCGGGGACCGCAATCAGCCCCAGCATTTT,-,TRBJ1-5,TRBV18,few
CASSLAGQAYGYTF,TGTGCCAGCAGTTTGGCGGGACAAGCCTATGGCTACACCTTC,-,TRBJ1-2,TRBV28,-
CAISYSGQGNEQYF,TGTGCCATCAGTTACTCGGGACAGGGTAACGAGCAGTACTTC,TRBD1,TRBJ2-7,TRBV10-3,many
CASSSMGGERPYEQYF,TGTGCCAGCAGCTCGATGGGAGGTGAAAGACCCTACGAGCAGTACTTC,-,TRBJ2-7,TRBV28,many
CATSRTSGGKDTQYF,TGTGCCACCAGCAGGACTAGCGGGGGTAAAGATACGCAGTATTTT,TRBD2,TRBJ2-3,TRBV15,few
CASTKPGPNTEAFF,TGTGCCAGCACTAAACCAGGGCCGAACACTGAAGCTTTCTTT,-,TRBJ1-1,TRBV6-6,few
CASSSTLGGQQETQYF,TGTGCCAGCAGTTCCACCCTAGGGGGACAGCAAGAGACCCAGTACTTC,TRBD1,TRBJ2-5,TRBV28,-
CAILRQDFSYEQYF,TGTGCCATCCTACGACAGGACTTTTCCTACGAGCAGTACTTC,-,TRBJ2-7,TRBV28,-
CASSLENRDSTDTQYF,TGCGCCAGCAGCTTGGAGAACCGGGATAGCACAGATACGCAGTATTTT,-,TRBJ2-3,TRBV5-1,few
CASSVGKIGAGANVLTF,TGTGCCAGCAGCGTAGGTAAGATTGGAGCTGGGGCCAACGTCCTGACTTTC,-,TRBJ2-6,TRBV9,-
CASSIATSGTYEQYF,TGTGCCAGTAGTATAGCAACTAGCGGAACCTACGAGCAGTACTTC,TRBD2,TRBJ2-7,TRBV19,few
CASSSTVGELFF,TGTGCCAGCAGTTCGACAGTCGGGGAGCTGTTTTTT,-,TRBJ2-2,TRBV2,few
CASSYSERQRNYGYTF,TGTGCCAGCAGTTACTCGGAGCGACAGAGAAACTATGGCTACACCTTC,-,TRBJ1-2,TRBV6-6,few
CAGVNRGDYGYTF,TGTGCCGGCGTAAACAGGGGCGACTATGGCTACACCTTC,TRBD1,TRBJ1-2,TRBV28,-
CASSLGPGNHNEQYF,TGCGCCAGCAGCTTGGGTCCGGGGAACCACAACGAGCAGTACTTC,-,TRBJ2-7,TRBV5-1,-
CASSLSHNTYEQYF,TGTGCCAGCAGCTTGAGTCACAATACCTACGAGCAGTACTTC,-,TRBJ2-7,TRBV5-6,few
CASSPLTGAGELFF,TGTGCCAGCAGCCCCTTGACTGGGGCCGGGGAGCTGTTTTTT,-,TRBJ2-2,TRBV4-2,few
CASSHDQSPPRAFF,TGTGCCAGCAGTCATGACCAATCGCCTCCGCGGGCTTTCTTT,-,TRBJ1-1,TRBV6-5,-
CASSIGDRIYEQYF,TGTGCCAGCAGCATAGGGGACAGAATCTACGAGCAGTACTTC,TRBD1,TRBJ2-7,TRBV5-6,-
CSARETGHSPLHF,TGCAGTGCTAGGGAGACAGGGCATTCACCCCTCCACTTT,TRBD1,TRBJ1-6,TRBV20-1,few
CASSRLGGIYEQYF,TGTGCCAGCAGCCGTTTAGGGGGCATCTACGAGCAGTACTTC,TRBD1,TRBJ2-7,TRBV28,many
CSVPGMNTEAFF,TGCAGCGTTCCGGGGATGAACACTGAAGCTTTCTTT,-,TRBJ1-1,TRBV29-1,-
CASSRGQGTDSYEQYF,TGTGCCAGCAGCCGGGGACAGGGGACGGATTCCTACGAGCAGTACTTC,TRBD1,TRBJ2-7,TRBV11-2,many
CASTFRGGTGHYGYTF,TGTGCCAGCACTTTCAGGGGGGGAACAGGGCACTATGGCTACACCTTC,TRBD1,TRBJ1-2,TRBV6-1,few
CAISGGELMGETQYF,TGTGCCATCAGTGGAGGAGAGCTAATGGGAGAGACCCAGTACTTC,-,TRBJ2-5,TRBV10-3,-
CASSNVAGGWYEQYF,TGTGCCAGCAGCAACGTGGCAGGGGGCTGGTACGAGCAGTACTTC,TRBD1,TRBJ2-7,TRBV5-5,-
CASSLRGDNTGELFF,TGTGCCAGCAGTCTCCGCGGGGATAACACCGGGGAGCTGTTTTTT,-,TRBJ2-2,TRBV6-2/TRBV6-3,-
CSAVTADTQYF,TGCAGTGCTGTTACGGCAGATACGCAGTATTTT,-,TRBJ2-3,TRBV20-1,few
CASSQASQGPGELFF,TGTGCCAGCAGCCAAGCTTCCCAGGGTCCCGGGGAGCTGTTTTTT,-,TRBJ2-2,TRBV14,-
CASSRGRLSYEQYF,TGTGCCAGCAGTAGGGGGAGACTAAGCTACGAGCAGTACTTC,-,TRBJ2-7,TRBV6-2/TRBV6-3,-
CSVERGAEAFF,TGCAGCGTTGAACGCGGTGCTGAAGCTTTCTTT,-,TRBJ1-1,TRBV29-1,-
CASSTRVVEQYF,TGTGCCAGCAGCACCAGGGTCGTCGAGCAGTACTTC,-,TRBJ2-7,TRBV28,few
CASSSSRTAYNSPLHF,TGTGCCAGCAGCTCCTCTAGGACAGCCTATAATTCACCCCTCCACTTT,-,TRBJ1-6,TRBV7-6,many
CASSLQGLNQPQHF,TGTGCCAGCAGCTTACAGGGTTTGAATCAGCCCCAGCATTTT,-,TRBJ1-5,TRBV7-8,many
CASSQRRLAGDGEQFF,TGCGCCAGCAGCCAGAGGAGGCTAGCGGGGGACGGTGAGCAGTTCTTC,TRBD2,TRBJ2-1,TRBV4-3,-
CASSFTSEGGTEAFF,TGTGCCAGCAGCTTCACATCCGAGGGGGGGACTGAAGCTTTCTTT,-,TRBJ1-1,TRBV9,-
CASSTTSGITTDTQYF,TGTGCCAGCAGTACTACTAGCGGGATAACTACAGATACGCAGTATTTT,TRBD2,TRBJ2-3,TRBV6-6,-
CSVDGQGLWDTQYF,TGCAGCGTTGATGGACAGGGCCTTTGGGATACGCAGTATTTT,TRBD1,TRBJ2-3,TRBV29-1,few